Shown below are 21 T cell receptor beta chains from a single sample sequenced in a study of OX40 agonist ivuxolimab in advanced cancers. The assay was immunoSEQ multiplex PCR, and TCRdb's table has in-frame clones only and misses some. The data contain around 46,000 clones, more than 85% of them singletons. The sequencing here drew on CD4+ or CD8+ T cells sorted from blood, taken in a trial of the OX40 agonist ivuxolimab. These receptors were collected from an adult with an advanced solid tumor such as melanoma, head and neck, liver or kidney cancer.

This rearrangement joins TRBV4-2 to TRBJ2-1; 7 positions agree with TRBD2. This CDR3 spans 17 amino acids. V was clipped by 0 bases and J by 8 bases; unmatched bases: 13. Per the germline V gene, CDR1 is LGHNA and CDR2 is YNFKEQ. The CDR3 loop is CASSQDLAAGEGYEQFF. For the CDR3, the DNA is TGTGCCAGCAGCCAAGATCTTGCGGCGGGAGAGGGGTATGAGCAGTTCTTC.

The chain has TRBV27 and TRBJ2-7, with D hard to call. The CDR3 sequence is 12 residues long. Germline loops: CDR1 MNHEY, CDR2 SMNVEV (reference sequence). The ends were cut back, 5 bases at V and 9 bases at J, with 14 bases in the middle. The CDR3 DNA reads as TGTGCCAGCAGTGAGTCTCCTACCAGGCAGTACTTC. Encoded protein: CASSESPTRQYF.

This sequence joins TRBV6-1 and TRBJ2-5; 9 bases agree with TRBD1. This CDR3 has 15 residues. The V gene's germline CDR1 is MNHNS and CDR2 SASEGT. Trimming removed 5 bases from V and 1 base from J; junction bases left unmatched: 5. CDR3 loop: CASSLLTGGQETQYF. Here the CDR3 DNA reads TGTGCCAGCAGTCTACTGACAGGGGGCCAAGAGACCCAGTACTTC.

The CDR3 reads CASSSFDRVRTDTQYF. Written as DNA, the CDR3 is TGTGCCAGCAGCTCCTTCGACAGGGTTCGGACAGATACGCAGTATTTT. This rearrangement joins TRBV13 to TRBJ2-3; 7 nucleotides align to TRBD1. V lost 4 bases to trimming and J lost 3 bases; unmatched junction nucleotides: 10. Per germline, CDR1 PRHDT and CDR2 FYEKMQ (reference sequence). The CDR3 length is 16 residues.

A single count supports this clone. The V and J genes are TRBV2 and TRBJ1-6; the D gene is possibly TRBD1 (5 bases). Germline V gene data show CDR1 as SNHLY and CDR2 as FYNNEI. The V end lost 6 bases, the J end lost 2 bases, and 11 bases lay between the germline ends. This CDR3 comprises 15 residues. In DNA, the CDR3 is TGTGCCAGCAGGCAGGGCATTACCTATAATTCACCCCTCCACTTT. This gives the protein CASRQGITYNSPLHF.

This rearrangement joins TRBV4-3 to TRBJ1-3; possible D gene TRBD1, 5 bases. The CDR3 runs 16 residues. Germline assignment: CDR1 LGHNA and CDR2 YSLEER. V was clipped by 1 base and J by 0 bases, with 10 bases between them. As DNA, the CDR3 is TGCGCCAGCAGCCAAGGACAGTATACCTCTGGAAACACCATATATTTT. Encoded protein: CASSQGQYTSGNTIYF.

The J gene is TRBJ2-7, the V gene TRBV27; 8 nucleotides line up with TRBD1. Germline trimming cut 6 bases from V and 5 bases from J; bases unmatched to any gene: 6. CDR1 and CDR2 (germline): MNHEY, SMNVEV (reference sequence). The CDR3 consists of 13 residues. The CDR3 sequence: CASSLTGVDEQYF. Here the CDR3 DNA reads TGTGCCAGCAGCCTGACAGGGGTCGACGAGCAGTACTTC.

The gene calls are TRBV6-1 and TRBJ2-7; a weak D match, TRBD1 (6 bases). Germline V CDR1 and CDR2: MNHNS, SASEGT. This CDR3 region has 16 residues. The V gene lost 3 bases and the J gene lost 3 bases, with 18 bases spanning the gap. CDR3 amino acids: CASSDSERGHRYEQYF. DNA for the CDR3: TGTGCCAGCAGTGATTCCGAACGGGGACATCGCTACGAGCAGTACTTC.

This sequence joins TRBV2 and TRBJ1-4, with D maybe TRBD1 (5 bases). V was pared by 6 bases and J by 5 bases, with 16 bases between. Germline V gene lookup returns CDR1 SNHLY and CDR2 FYNNEI. The CDR3 loop spans 15 amino acids. In nucleotides, the CDR3 is TGTGCCAGCAGGGGACGAATCCAGGAGAATGAAAAACTGTTTTTT. This sequence encodes CASRGRIQENEKLFF.

CDR3 sequence reads: CASSAPQGGDTGELFF. CDR3 DNA: TGTGCCAGCAGCGCGCCCCAGGGGGGGGACACCGGGGAGCTGTTTTTT. The chain carries TRBV9 and TRBJ2-2, with D perhaps matching TRBD1 or TRBD2 (7 bases each). Trimming removed 3 bases at V and 3 bases at J, with 15 bases between. The V gene's germline CDR1 is SGDLS and CDR2 YYNGEE. This CDR3 is 16 amino acids long.

This chain uses TRBV4-2 with TRBJ2-1; TRBD1 matches 7 bases. Germline V lookup: CDR1 LGHNA, CDR2 YNFKEQ. V shed 4 bases and J 14 bases; nucleotides not matched to a gene: 14. The CDR3 is 14 amino acids. The CDR3 loop is CASSPKDPGQTKFF. The CDR3 DNA follows: TGTGCCAGCAGCCCTAAGGATCCGGGACAGACCAAGTTCTTC.

The chain links TRBV27 to TRBJ1-1, with D perhaps matching TRBD1 (6 bases). Trimming removed 6 bases from V and 7 bases from J, with 18 bases in between. CDR3 length: 14 residues. CDR1 and CDR2 from the germline V gene are MNHEY and SMNVEV (reference sequence). CDR3 sequence: CASRTRTDLVEAFF. The DNA for the CDR3 is TGTGCCAGCAGAACCAGGACAGATTTGGTTGAAGCTTTCTTT.

This clone was found once. The chain joins TRBV7-9 to TRBJ2-5; D is perhaps TRBD1 (6 bases). Germline V gene lookup returns CDR1 SEHNR and CDR2 FQNEAQ (reference sequence). The CDR3 contains 15 residues. Trimming shortened V by 3 bases and J by 5 bases, and 16 bases separated the two germline ends. In DNA, the CDR3 is TGTGCCAGCAGCTTCTCAGGGGACGGGAAGGAGACCCAGTACTTC. This translates into CASSFSGDGKETQYF.

The chain uses TRBV2 and TRBJ2-3; perhaps TRBD2 as D (6 bases). Germline V gene sequence: CDR1 SNHLY, CDR2 FYNNEI. Between the trimmed V and J ends, which lost 5 bases and 4 bases, there was a span of 10 bases. This CDR3 contains 13 residues. CDR3 protein: CASSPGESDTQYF. Here the CDR3 DNA reads TGTGCCAGCAGTCCGGGGGAATCAGATACGCAGTATTTT. Full variable domain (missing parts from reference TRBV2 and TRBJ2-3): EPEVTQTPSHQVTQMGQEVILRCVPISNHLYFYWYRQILGQKVEFLVSFYNNEISEKSEIFDDQFSVERPDGSNFTLKIRSTKLEDSAMYFCASSPGESDTQYFGPGTRLTVL.

The J gene is TRBJ2-7, the V gene TRBV28; D not certain. Germline values: CDR1 MDHEN, CDR2 SYDVKM. This CDR3 is 15 amino acids long. V lost 3 bases to trimming and J lost 0 bases, with 12 bases between them. DNA of the CDR3: TGTGCCAGCAGTTTCCTCGCCACGAGCTCCTACGAGCAGTACTTC. Encoded protein: CASSFLATSSYEQYF.

This clone was observed once. The gene calls are TRBV28 and TRBJ2-3; tentative D call: TRBD2 (5 bases). CDR3 length equals 11 residues. In germline, CDR1 is MDHEN, CDR2 SYDVKM. Trimming took off 11 bases at V and 2 bases at J, with 8 bases between the two ends. CDR3 amino acids: CACGLTDTQYF. The CDR3 DNA reads as TGTGCCTGCGGACTCACAGATACGCAGTATTTT.

This chain uses TRBV15 with TRBJ2-5, with 7 bases lining up with TRBD1. The CDR3 loop spans 17 amino acids. In germline, CDR1 is LNHNV, CDR2 YYDKDF (reference sequence). Trimming removed 1 base from V and 1 base from J; junction bases left unmatched: 9. In DNA form, the CDR3 reads TGTGCCACCAGCAGAGTAGATGGGACAGCAACCCAAGAGACCCAGTACTTC. This codes for CATSRVDGTATQETQYF. Full variable domain (outside the CDR3, taken from reference TRBV15 and TRBJ2-5): DAMVIQNPRYQVTQFGKPVTLSCSQTLNHNVMYWYQQKSSQAPKLLFHYYDKDFNNEADTPDNFQSRRPNTSFCFLDIRSPGLGDTAMYLCATSRVDGTATQETQYFGPGTRLLVL.

CDR3 coding DNA: TGTGCCAGTAGTATTGGGACAGGGAGCCTCGAGCAGTACTTC. It is translated as CASSIGTGSLEQYF. The V and J genes are TRBV19 and TRBJ2-7; 9 bases fit TRBD1. V was pared by 3 bases and J by 6 bases, with 6 bases of the junction left unmatched. Germline-derived CDR1 and CDR2 are LNHDA and SQIVND (reference sequence). This CDR3 has 14 amino acids.

The V call is TRBV6-1, the J call TRBJ2-7; weak D call: TRBD2 (5 bases). V was shortened by 5 bases and J by 4 bases, with 9 bases between the two germline ends. CDR1 and CDR2 from the germline V gene are MNHNS and SASEGT. The CDR3 loop spans 12 amino acids. CDR3 protein: CASSRPGYEQYF. The CDR3 nucleotides read TGTGCCAGCAGTCGCCCGGGGTACGAGCAGTACTTC.

The sample holds one count of this clone. The rearrangement links TRBV5-1 to TRBJ1-1, with D possibly TRBD1 on 6 matching bases. V lost 0 bases and J 0 bases, leaving 12 bases between the germline ends. The CDR3 is 16 residues long. Germline V CDR1 and CDR2: SGHRS, YFSETQ. The CDR3 DNA reads as TGCGCCAGCAGCTTGGGAATCGGGGGGCTGAACACTGAAGCTTTCTTT. As protein: CASSLGIGGLNTEAFF.

This sequence joins TRBV5-4 and TRBJ1-1; no reliable D call. CDR1 and CDR2 (germline): SGHNT, YYREEE (reference sequence). The length of the CDR3 is 15 residues. Between the trimmed V and J ends, which lost 0 bases and 1 base, there was a span of 10 bases. The CDR3 here is CASSLEFGWNTEAFF. In DNA, the CDR3 is TGTGCCAGCAGCTTGGAGTTCGGTTGGAACACTGAAGCTTTCTTT.